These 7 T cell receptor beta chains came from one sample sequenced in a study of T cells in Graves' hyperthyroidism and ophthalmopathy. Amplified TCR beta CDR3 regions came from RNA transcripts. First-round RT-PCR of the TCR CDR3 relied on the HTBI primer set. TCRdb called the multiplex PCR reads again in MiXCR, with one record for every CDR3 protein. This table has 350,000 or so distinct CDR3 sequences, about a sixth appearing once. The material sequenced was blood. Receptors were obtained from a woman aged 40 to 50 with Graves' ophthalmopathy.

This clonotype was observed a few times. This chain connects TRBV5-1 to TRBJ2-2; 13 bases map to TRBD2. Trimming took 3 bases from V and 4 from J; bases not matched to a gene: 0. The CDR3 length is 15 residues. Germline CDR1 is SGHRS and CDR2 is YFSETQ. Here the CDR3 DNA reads TGCGCCAGCAGCTGGACTAGCGGGAGCACCGGGGAGCTGTTTTTT. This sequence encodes CASSWTSGSTGELFF. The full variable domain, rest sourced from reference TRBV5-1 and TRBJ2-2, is KAGVTQTPRYLIKTRGQQVTLSCSPISGHRSVSWYQQTPGQGLQFLFEYFSETQRNKGNFPGRFSGRQFSNSRSEMNVSTLELGDSALYLCASSWTSGSTGELFFGEGSRLTVL.

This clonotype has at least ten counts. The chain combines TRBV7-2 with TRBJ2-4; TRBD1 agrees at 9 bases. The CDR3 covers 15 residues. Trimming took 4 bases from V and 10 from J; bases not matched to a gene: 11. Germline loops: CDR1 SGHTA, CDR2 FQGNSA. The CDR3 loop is CASSSSWTGDGIQYF. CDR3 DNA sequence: TGTGCCAGCAGCTCATCCTGGACAGGGGATGGAATTCAGTACTTC.

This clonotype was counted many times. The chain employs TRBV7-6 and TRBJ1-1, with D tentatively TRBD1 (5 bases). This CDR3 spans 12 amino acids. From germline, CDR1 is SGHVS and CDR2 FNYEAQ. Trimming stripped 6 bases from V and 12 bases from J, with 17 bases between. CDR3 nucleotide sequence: TGTGCCAGCAGTAAAGCGGGGGATAGGCCTTTCTTT. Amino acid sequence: CASSKAGDRPFF.

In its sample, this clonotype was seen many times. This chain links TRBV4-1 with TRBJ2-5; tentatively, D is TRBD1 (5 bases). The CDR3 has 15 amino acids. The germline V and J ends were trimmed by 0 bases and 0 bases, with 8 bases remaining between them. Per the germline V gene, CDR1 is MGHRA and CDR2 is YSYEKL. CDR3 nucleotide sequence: TGCGCCAGCAGCCAAGATGGGGCCTACCAAGAGACCCAGTACTTC. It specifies CASSQDGAYQETQYF.

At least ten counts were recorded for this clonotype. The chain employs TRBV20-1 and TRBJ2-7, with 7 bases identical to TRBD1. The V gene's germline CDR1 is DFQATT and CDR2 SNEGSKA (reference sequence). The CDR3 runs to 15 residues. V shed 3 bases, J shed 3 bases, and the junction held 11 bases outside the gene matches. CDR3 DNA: TGCAGTGCTAGTTCATCGACAGGGCCCCACTACGAGCAGTACTTC. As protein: CSASSSTGPHYEQYF.

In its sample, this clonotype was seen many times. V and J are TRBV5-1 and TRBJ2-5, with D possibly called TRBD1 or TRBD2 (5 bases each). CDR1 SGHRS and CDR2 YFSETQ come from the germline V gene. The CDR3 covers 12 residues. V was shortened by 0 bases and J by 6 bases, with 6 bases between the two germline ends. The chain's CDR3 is CASSLEGQTQYF. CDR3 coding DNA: TGCGCCAGCAGCTTGGAGGGACAGACCCAGTACTTC.

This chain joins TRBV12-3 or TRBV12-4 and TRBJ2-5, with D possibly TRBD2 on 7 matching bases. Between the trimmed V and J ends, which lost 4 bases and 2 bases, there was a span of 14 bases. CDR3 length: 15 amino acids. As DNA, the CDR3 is TGTGCCAGCAGTTGGGGGGGCGGGGAACAAGAGACCCAGTACTTC. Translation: CASSWGGGEQETQYF.